The 14 T cell receptor beta chains presented below share a single source sample, sequenced in a study of cytomegalovirus exposure and HLA in healthy donors. Researchers ran the PCR with 60 Vbeta and 13 Jbeta primers. Clones were read by immunoSEQ multiplex PCR, and TCRdb kept only the in-frame ones, dropping some. The sample holds 200,000 to 250,000 clones, approximately 80% seen once. Sequences were obtained from PBMCs. The source is a boy aged 2-15 years in good health and CMV-seronegative.

This sequence joins TRBV7-6 and TRBJ2-1; TRBD2 matches at 13 bases. The germline V gene encodes CDR1 SGHVS and CDR2 FNYEAQ. The J segment lost 5 bases and the V segment lost 5 bases, leaving 6 bases of the junction unmatched. The CDR3 runs to 16 residues. The CDR3 DNA reads as TGTGCCAGCAGCCAAGGGACTAGCGGGGCCCACAATGAGCAGTTCTTC. Translated, it gives CASSQGTSGAHNEQFF.

The chain links TRBV19 to TRBJ2-1; a possible D gene is TRBD2 (7 bases). CDR1 and CDR2 from the germline V gene are LNHDA and SQIVND (reference sequence). The CDR3 sequence is 13 residues long. Deletions cut 7 bases from V and 7 bases from J, with 14 bases between. The CDR3: CASKTGRVNEQFF. DNA of the CDR3: TGTGCCAGTAAAACAGGGAGGGTAAATGAGCAGTTCTTC.

The chain joins TRBV27 to TRBJ1-2; TRBD1 aligns across 8 bases. Germline CDR1 is MNHEY and CDR2 is SMNVEV (reference sequence). With 5 bases clipped from V and 5 bases from J, the junction kept 7 bases outside the gene matches. The CDR3 sequence is 14 residues long. CDR3 loop: CASSPSDRDYGYTF. CDR3 DNA: TGTGCCAGCAGTCCCTCGGACAGGGATTATGGCTACACCTTC.

This rearrangement joins TRBV9 to TRBJ2-2, with D possibly TRBD2 on 5 matching bases. The germline V and J ends were trimmed by 0 bases and 6 bases, with 9 bases remaining between them. The CDR3 runs to 14 residues. Germline loops: CDR1 SGDLS, CDR2 YYNGEE. CDR3 nucleotide sequence: TGTGCCAGCAGCGTAGAGAGGGCCGCCGGGGAGCTGTTTTTT. Residues: CASSVERAAGELFF.

V and J are TRBV7-2 and TRBJ2-1, with 13 bases matching TRBD2. The CDR3 is 15 residues long. CDR1 is SGHTA, CDR2 FQGNSA, per germline. V trimming: 5 bases; J trimming: 10 bases; junction bases outside the gene matches: 8. DNA for the CDR3: TGTGCCAGCAGCCGTTCGGGACTAGCGGGGCTAGAGCAGTTCTTC. Amino acids: CASSRSGLAGLEQFF.

For the CDR3, the DNA is TGTGCCATCAGTGAGTGGACAGGGGGCGCGGGCTACACCTTC. Its protein is CAISEWTGGAGYTF. The chain is built from TRBV10-3 and TRBJ1-2, with TRBD1 matching over 11 bases. The CDR3 length is 14 residues. V lost 1 base to trimming and J lost 8 bases; unmatched junction nucleotides: 3. Germline V gene lookup returns CDR1 ENHRY and CDR2 SYGVKD.

The CDR3 region has the DNA TGTGCCAGCAGCTTGGCCCTGGCTTCCTACGAGCAGTACTTC. Protein sequence: CASSLALASYEQYF. V gene TRBV5-8 combines with J gene TRBJ2-7; the D is unclear. The V gene lost 0 bases and the J gene lost 1 base, with 8 bases spanning the gap. CDR1 and CDR2 (germline): SGHTS, YDEGEE. The CDR3 has 14 residues.

Only a few counts were recorded for this clone. The CDR3 loop is CASQDYLNTGELFF. Here the CDR3 DNA reads TGTGCCAGCCAGGACTATTTAAACACCGGGGAGCTGTTTTTT. This chain connects TRBV19 to TRBJ2-2, with D possibly being TRBD2 (6 bases). Germline assignment: CDR1 LNHDA and CDR2 SQIVND (reference sequence). This CDR3 contains 14 residues. V lost 9 bases, J lost 2 bases, and 13 bases lay in between. The variable domain in full, completed from reference TRBV19 and TRBJ2-2, reads DGGITQSPKYLFRKEGQNVTLSCEQNLNHDAMYWYRQDPGQGLRLIYYSQIVNDFQKGDIAEGYSVSREKKESFPLTVTSAQKNPTAFYLCASQDYLNTGELFFGEGSRLTVL.

This clone has only a few counts. The chain is built from TRBV6-1 and TRBJ2-2; weak D call: TRBD1 (6 bases). CDR3 length: 14 amino acids. V gave up 6 bases and J gave up 1 base, with 9 bases separating them. Looked up from germline, CDR1 is MNHNS and CDR2 is SASEGT. The CDR3 sequence: CASRGTQNTGELFF. The DNA for the CDR3 is TGTGCCAGCAGAGGGACACAGAACACCGGGGAGCTGTTTTTT.

V gene TRBV4-2 combines with J gene TRBJ2-3; 7 nucleotides line up with TRBD2. V was pared by 3 bases and J by 4 bases, with 10 bases of the junction left unmatched. In germline, CDR1 is LGHNA, CDR2 YNFKEQ. This CDR3 region has 16 residues. In DNA, the CDR3 is TGTGCCAGCAGCCAGGGGGAGGCGGGAGACCCAGATACGCAGTATTTT. Its translation is CASSQGEAGDPDTQYF.

This CDR3 reads CAWTLVLQNRGYEQYF. For the CDR3, the DNA is TGTGCCTGGACCTTAGTTCTACAAAACCGAGGGTACGAGCAGTACTTC. V gene TRBV30 combines with J gene TRBJ2-7, with D perhaps TRBD2 (5 bases). The CDR3 contains 16 residues. Trimming shortened V by 4 bases and J by 4 bases, and 23 bases separated the two germline ends. CDR1 GTSNPN and CDR2 SVGIG come from the germline V gene (reference sequence).

The table lists this clone with a count of one. This sequence joins TRBV7-9 and TRBJ2-2, with D perhaps matching TRBD1 (6 bases). Per the germline V gene, CDR1 is SEHNR and CDR2 is FQNEAQ (reference sequence). V was cut by 8 bases and J by 5 bases, with 15 bases left in between. The CDR3 loop spans 14 amino acids. CDR3 sequence reads: CASGNLGQTGELFF. CDR3 nucleotides: TGTGCCAGCGGGAACCTCGGACAGACCGGGGAGCTGTTTTTT.

The chain uses TRBV28 and TRBJ2-3; D is unresolved. Trimming left V 6 bases short and J 7 bases short, with 11 bases between. Germline V CDR1 and CDR2: MDHEN, SYDVKM. The CDR3 totals 12 residues. The DNA for the CDR3 is TGTGCCAGCAGGGCAGGCCGCAATACGCAGTATTTT. The encoded protein is CASRAGRNTQYF.

DNA of the CDR3: TGTGCCAGCAGCCGAGGACAAGGGGGATGGCCCCAGCATTTT. Translation gives CASSRGQGGWPQHF. The chain is built from TRBV6-5 and TRBJ1-5; D possibly corresponds to TRBD1 (6 bases). V shed 6 bases and J shed 9 bases, with 18 bases lying between them. The germline V gene encodes CDR1 MNHEY and CDR2 SVGAGI. This CDR3 is 14 amino acids long.